A selection of T cell receptor beta chains follows, all from one sample in a study of blood T cell repertoires in COVID-19. This table comes from immunoSEQ multiplex PCR, and its TCRdb copy is limited to in-frame clones, with some not included. The sample lists around 250,000 clones, around 85% occurring once. Input material: PBMCs or T cells enriched from blood (not recorded which). The receptors shown here come from a woman aged 50 to 65 with acute COVID-19. Each CDR3 is given with its conserved first and last residue. Fields, in order: V gene, clone size, J gene, D gene, CDR3 protein, CDR3 DNA. D genes are given only for firm matches. For some rows the clone size is stated as once, few or many, or as a class when expanded; others skip it.

TRBV20-1	.	TRBJ2-3	.	CSASGDFTDTQYF	TGCAGTGCTAGTGGGGACTTCACAGATACGCAGTATTTT
TRBV6-6	.	TRBJ1-1	TRBD1	CASNNRGGFPEAFF	TGTGCCAGCAACAACAGGGGGGGGTTCCCTGAAGCTTTCTTT
TRBV7-8	.	TRBJ2-1	.	CASGIAGQSSYNEQFF	TGTGCCAGCGGGATCGCGGGACAGAGCTCCTACAATGAGCAGTTCTTC
TRBV9	few	TRBJ2-2	TRBD1	CASSVGIQGKNTGELFF	TGTGCCAGCAGCGTAGGAATACAGGGGAAGAACACCGGGGAGCTGTTTTTT
TRBV7-2	.	TRBJ2-3	.	CASSLLSTDTQYF	TGTGCCAGCAGCTTACTCAGCACAGATACGCAGTATTTT
TRBV29-1	few	TRBJ1-1	.	CSLQTGGANTEAFF	TGCAGCCTCCAGACCGGGGGGGCGAACACTGAAGCTTTCTTT
TRBV25-1	.	TRBJ1-2	.	CASSEQGNYGYTF	TGTGCCAGCAGTGAACAGGGGAACTATGGCTACACCTTC
TRBV6-5	.	TRBJ2-3	.	CASSYTRTTGTDTQYF	TGTGCCAGCAGTTACACGAGGACCACAGGGACAGATACGCAGTATTTT
TRBV7-9	.	TRBJ1-2	TRBD1	CASSLKAGTGGTYGYTF	TGTGCCAGCAGCTTAAAAGCCGGGACAGGGGGGACCTATGGCTACACCTTC
TRBV7-2	.	TRBJ2-3	.	CASSRTRGPGDTQYF	TGTGCCAGCAGCCGCACCCGCGGGCCAGGAGATACGCAGTATTTT
TRBV6-5	once	TRBJ1-1	.	CASSYSTLGTEAFF	TGTGCCAGCAGTTACTCGACTCTCGGCACTGAAGCTTTCTTT
TRBV23-1	.	TRBJ1-2	.	CASSPVGAHGYTF	TGCGCCAGCAGTCCGGTTGGGGCTCATGGCTACACCTTC
TRBV9	.	TRBJ1-2	TRBD1	CASSSSGGFYGYTF	TGTGCCAGCAGCTCATCAGGGGGGTTCTATGGCTACACCTTC
TRBV4-2	few	TRBJ2-2	TRBD1	CASSPGQGANTGELFF	TGTGCCAGCAGCCCGGGACAGGGCGCGAACACCGGGGAGCTGTTTTTT
TRBV6-2/TRBV6-3	.	TRBJ2-1	TRBD1	CASSSGGTGEYEQFF	TGTGCCAGCAGTTCAGGTGGGACAGGGGAATATGAGCAGTTCTTC
TRBV7-2	.	TRBJ2-5	TRBD2	CASSLDAGGRQETQYF	TGTGCCAGCAGCTTAGACGCGGGGGGCCGCCAAGAGACCCAGTACTTC
TRBV6-2/TRBV6-3	.	TRBJ1-4	.	CASSYSKDPGVPEKLFF	TGTGCCAGCAGTTACTCGAAGGATCCGGGTGTACCTGAAAAACTGTTTTTT
TRBV7-2	once	TRBJ1-1	.	CASSLDQGRNTEAFF	TGTGCCAGCAGCTTAGATCAAGGGAGGAACACTGAAGCTTTCTTT
TRBV6-5	.	TRBJ1-5	.	CATWTAYSNQPQHF	TGTGCCACCTGGACAGCCTATAGCAATCAGCCCCAGCATTTT
TRBV6-2/TRBV6-3	.	TRBJ2-1	TRBD2	CASSSPSLAGGNIEQFF	TGTGCCAGCAGTTCCCCCTCCCTAGCGGGGGGTAATATCGAGCAGTTCTTC
TRBV4-3	once	TRBJ1-2	TRBD1	CASSQDRDRNGYTF	TGCGCCAGCAGCCAAGATAGGGACAGGAATGGCTACACCTTC
TRBV28	.	TRBJ1-1	.	CASSPSRLRNTEAFF	TGTGCCAGCAGCCCCTCGCGACTTCGGAACACTGAAGCTTTCTTT
TRBV5-6	.	TRBJ1-5	TRBD1	CASLRQGVNQPQHF	TGTGCCAGCCTCCGGCAGGGGGTGAACCAGCCCCAGCATTTT
TRBV7-2	.	TRBJ2-7	TRBD2	CASSWGLAGTWEQYF	TGTGCCAGCAGCTGGGGACTAGCGGGGACCTGGGAGCAGTACTTC
TRBV12-5	.	TRBJ1-2	.	CASGLGGQGVYGYTF	TGTGCTAGTGGTTTAGGGGGACAAGGAGTATATGGCTACACCTTC
TRBV3-1/TRBV3-2	.	TRBJ1-5	.	CASSQNPRASQPQHF	TGTGCCAGCAGCCAAAACCCCAGGGCCTCTCAGCCCCAGCATTTT
TRBV7-9	.	TRBJ1-2	.	CASSLEILANYGYTF	TGTGCCAGCAGCCTCGAGATATTAGCTAACTATGGCTACACCTTC
TRBV10-1	.	TRBJ1-2	.	CASSESRDSNGYTF	TGCGCCAGCAGTGAGTCACGCGATTCTAACGGCTACACCTTC
TRBV19	.	TRBJ2-1	.	CASSINTLLFTNEQFF	TGTGCCAGTAGTATAAACACCCTGCTTTTCACAAATGAGCAGTTCTTC
TRBV7-3	.	TRBJ1-3	.	CASTNRGSGNTIYF	TGTGCCAGCACCAATAGGGGGAGCGGAAACACCATATATTTT
TRBV7-2	once	TRBJ2-5	TRBD2	CASSRERGPRETQYF	TGTGCCAGCAGCCGCGAGCGGGGCCCTCGGGAGACCCAGTACTTC
TRBV4-3	.	TRBJ1-4	TRBD1	CASSPRTGPNEKLFF	TGCGCCAGTTCCCCTCGGACAGGGCCTAATGAAAAACTGTTTTTT
TRBV3-1/TRBV3-2	.	TRBJ1-1	TRBD1	CASSQGTGVTEAFF	TGTGCCAGCAGCCAAGGTACAGGGGTCACTGAAGCTTTCTTT
TRBV19	.	TRBJ2-7	.	CASSTTGGDDEQYF	TGTGCCAGTAGTACCACAGGGGGGGACGACGAGCAGTACTTC
TRBV6-5	.	TRBJ1-6	.	CASRLVNSPLHF	TGTGCCAGCCGATTAGTGAATTCACCCCTCCACTTT
TRBV10-3	.	TRBJ1-2	TRBD1	CAISESDRGQDGYTF	TGTGCCATCAGTGAGTCGGATAGGGGGCAGGATGGCTACACCTTC
TRBV18	.	TRBJ2-2	.	CASSPTGNTGELFF	TGTGCCAGCTCCCCCACAGGGAACACCGGGGAGCTGTTTTTT
TRBV6-6	.	TRBJ2-7	TRBD2	CASSYDSGGANEQYF	TGTGCCAGCAGTTACGATAGCGGGGGGGCAAACGAGCAGTACTTC
TRBV7-8	.	TRBJ2-1	.	CASSLSGQHTNEQFF	TGTGCCAGCAGCTTATCCGGACAACACACAAATGAGCAGTTCTTC
TRBV30	.	TRBJ1-1	TRBD1	CAWSDARGWAAEAFF	TGTGCCTGGAGTGACGCCAGGGGGTGGGCGGCTGAAGCTTTCTTT
TRBV7-9	.	TRBJ2-1	.	CASSINRDNEQFF	TGTGCCAGCAGCATAAACCGGGACAATGAGCAGTTCTTC
TRBV3-1/TRBV3-2	once	TRBJ1-3	.	CASSQEQVSGNTIYF	TGTGCCAGCAGCCAAGAACAGGTCTCTGGAAACACCATATATTTT
TRBV11-3	.	TRBJ2-1	.	CASSFGRTATNEQFF	TGTGCCAGCAGCTTCGGCAGGACTGCCACCAATGAGCAGTTCTTC
TRBV18	few	TRBJ1-2	.	CASSKGRDGYTF	TGTGCCAGCTCAAAGGGGAGGGATGGCTACACCTTC
TRBV19	.	TRBJ1-4	.	CASRTAGVDEKLFF	TGTGCCAGTAGAACCGCGGGCGTGGATGAAAAACTGTTTTTT
TRBV20-1	.	TRBJ2-4	.	CSASPDWRPQYF	TGCAGTGCTAGTCCGGACTGGCGACCGCAGTACTTC
TRBV7-2	once	TRBJ1-6	.	CASSLSGGNSPLHF	TGTGCCAGCAGCTTATCTGGGGGCAATTCACCCCTCCACTTT
TRBV19	.	TRBJ2-5	.	CASSRGPPGETQYF	TGTGCCAGTAGTAGAGGTCCCCCGGGGGAGACCCAGTACTTC
TRBV11-3	.	TRBJ2-3	TRBD2	CASLSLAGGHGPYTDTQYF	TGTGCCAGTCTATCACTAGCGGGGGGCCACGGACCATACACAGATACGCAGTATTTT
TRBV5-1	.	TRBJ1-2	.	CASSPAGRNYGYTF	TGCGCCAGCAGCCCCGCGGGGCGCAACTATGGCTACACCTTC
TRBV11-2	.	TRBJ1-1	.	CASSLGVVMNTEAFF	TGTGCCAGCAGCTTAGGTGTTGTCATGAACACTGAAGCTTTCTTT
TRBV7-9	.	TRBJ1-4	.	CASSLTGDEKLFF	TGTGCCAGCAGCTTAACCGGGGATGAAAAACTGTTTTTT
TRBV11-2	.	TRBJ1-1	TRBD1	CASSLVGGEGTEAFF	TGTGCCAGCAGCTTAGTAGGGGGCGAGGGCACTGAAGCTTTCTTT
TRBV2	.	TRBJ1-5	TRBD1	CASRGTGLTQPQHF	TGTGCCAGCAGGGGGACAGGGTTAACTCAGCCCCAGCATTTT
TRBV7-3	few	TRBJ1-1	.	CASSFQGRDTEAFF	TGTGCCAGCAGCTTTCAGGGGAGGGACACTGAAGCTTTCTTT
TRBV3-1/TRBV3-2	few	TRBJ1-2	.	CASSSTGSRGYGYTF	TGTGCCAGCAGCTCCACAGGGTCACGGGGCTATGGCTACACCTTC
TRBV6-5	few	TRBJ1-5	.	CASSLRINQPQHF	TGTGCCAGCTCATTGAGGATTAATCAGCCCCAGCATTTT
TRBV19	.	TRBJ1-2	.	CASSIGPGGNYGYTF	TGTGCCAGTAGTATAGGTCCTGGGGGCAACTATGGCTACACCTTC
TRBV7-9	.	TRBJ1-1	TRBD1	CASSRTGATEAFF	TGTGCCAGCAGCCGGACAGGGGCCACTGAAGCTTTCTTT
TRBV7-9	once	TRBJ2-7	TRBD1	CASSLGQGAYEQYF	TGTGCCAGCAGCTTAGGACAGGGGGCCTACGAGCAGTACTTC